Following are 10 T cell receptor beta chains from one sample sequenced in a study of T-cell reconstitution after alpha-beta-depleted transplantation in children. Preparation of the TCRbeta library involved a method that used unique molecular identifiers. TCRdb used MiXCR to reprocess the PCR reads, holding one entry per CDR3 protein. The sample has roughly 670,000 distinct CDR3 sequences, about 12% seen once. Source: PBMCs, taken before TCRalphabeta/CD19-depleted stem cell transplant. The receptors come from a girl aged 2-10 years with congenital amegakaryocytic thrombocytopenia, due to receive a stem cell transplant.

This clonotype was recorded many times. The rearrangement uses TRBV5-1 and TRBJ1-2; maybe TRBD1 (5 bases). This CDR3 has 13 residues. Germline V gene lookup returns CDR1 SGHRS and CDR2 YFSETQ. Deletions cut 0 bases from V and 3 bases from J, with 6 bases between. The CDR3, as DNA: TGCGCCAGCAGCTTGGACAGGCACTATGGCTACACCTTC. Amino acid sequence: CASSLDRHYGYTF.

This clonotype was recorded at least ten times. The chain combines TRBV12-3 or TRBV12-4 with TRBJ1-1; D is perhaps TRBD1 (5 bases). The CDR3 has 12 amino acids. V was clipped by 3 bases and J by 6 bases, with 8 bases between them. The DNA of the CDR3 is TGTGCCAGCAGTTTTAGGGGAGCTGAAGCTTTCTTT. Translated, it gives CASSFRGAEAFF.

Here the CDR3 reads CSVEWAGGPSLPDTQYF. CDR3 coding DNA: TGCAGCGTTGAATGGGCGGGAGGGCCAAGCTTACCAGATACGCAGTATTTT. The chain joins TRBV29-1 to TRBJ2-3; TRBD2 matches 9 bases. The V segment lost 2 bases and the J segment 4 bases; nucleotides outside the gene matches: 13. The CDR3 covers 17 residues. The germline V gene has CDR1 SQVTM and CDR2 ANQGSEA.

This clonotype occurred a few times. The J gene is TRBJ2-5, the V gene TRBV29-1; no firm D call. The germline V gene encodes CDR1 SQVTM and CDR2 ANQGSEA. The CDR3 contains 13 residues. With 2 bases removed from V and 5 bases from J, the gap between germline ends came to 12 bases. The CDR3 DNA reads TGCAGCGTTGAAAACCCCCTCTCCGAGACCCAGTACTTC. The encoded protein is CSVENPLSETQYF.

This clonotype was observed at least ten times. The chain links TRBV20-1 to TRBJ1-1; D is possibly TRBD1 (5 bases). Germline lookup yields CDR1 DFQATT and CDR2 SNEGSKA (reference sequence). The CDR3 is 13 amino acids. Trimming took 4 bases from V and 3 from J, leaving 12 bases between them. CDR3 nucleotide sequence: TGCAGTGCTAACCCGGGGGTGGACACTGAAGCTTTCTTT. As protein: CSANPGVDTEAFF.

This clonotype was counted a few times. The gene calls are TRBV27 and TRBJ1-1; 7 nucleotides match TRBD1. The CDR3 sequence is 16 residues long. The germline CDR1 and CDR2 sequences are MNHEY and SMNVEV (reference sequence). Trimming cost V 1 base and J 2 bases; bases outside gene matches: 7. CDR3 sequence (DNA): TGTGCCAGCAGTTTATGGGCAGGGGGGCTTAACACTGAAGCTTTCTTT. As protein: CASSLWAGGLNTEAFF.

This clonotype was seen a handful of times. The chain is built from TRBV5-1 and TRBJ2-6; TRBD2 might be the D (5 bases). Between the trimmed V and J ends, which lost 7 bases and 2 bases, there was a span of 7 bases. This CDR3 region has 13 residues. The germline CDR1 and CDR2 sequences are SGHRS and YFSETQ. The CDR3 spells CASQEAGANVLTF. CDR3 nucleotide sequence: TGCGCCAGCCAGGAGGCTGGGGCCAACGTCCTGACTTTC.

The V gene is TRBV20-1, the J gene TRBJ2-3; the D gene could be TRBD1 or TRBD2 (6 bases each). V lost 5 bases and J lost 3, with 15 bases in between. The CDR3 contains 14 residues. The germline V gene has CDR1 DFQATT and CDR2 SNEGSKA (reference sequence). CDR3 coding DNA: TGCAGTGCTTCGACGGAGGGGGGTACAGATACGCAGTATTTT. Its translation is CSASTEGGTDTQYF.

This clonotype was seen many times. The chain employs TRBV5-1 and TRBJ2-3; no definite D call. Germline V gene lookup returns CDR1 SGHRS and CDR2 YFSETQ. The CDR3 has 12 amino acids. V was shortened by 0 bases and J by 5 bases, with 4 bases between the two germline ends. CDR3 amino acids: CASSLAGDTQYF. The CDR3 bases are TGCGCCAGCAGCTTGGCGGGAGATACGCAGTATTTT.

This clonotype was detected many times. The chain uses TRBV20-1 and TRBJ2-7; 11 nucleotides align to TRBD2. CDR3 length: 17 amino acids. With V trimmed by 0 bases and J by 6 bases, 13 bases remained unmatched. Germline loops: CDR1 DFQATT, CDR2 SNEGSKA (reference sequence). CDR3 in amino acids: CSARDVLAGEIYSEQYF. The CDR3 DNA reads as TGCAGTGCTAGAGACGTACTAGCGGGAGAGATTTACAGCGAGCAGTACTTC.